A selection of T cell receptor beta chains follows, all from one sample in a study of identical twins. TCRdb redid the calling of the 5' RACE reads with MiXCR, one entry per CDR3 protein. This sample has under 300,000 distinct CDR3 sequences, with roughly 13% found just once. The same sample was also used in a study of yellow fever vaccine responses in identical twins.

The sequencing input was memory (CD45RO+) T cells sorted from blood. The receptors come from a young woman in good health. The CDR3 runs from the conserved cysteine through the conserved F or W. A D gene is named only where the DNA matches it firmly. Some rows mark clone size as missing; the rest say once, few, many or name a class of expanded clone.

V gene: TRBV6-1
D gene: TRBD2
clone size: few
J gene: TRBJ2-1
CDR3 length: 16
CDR3 DNA: TGTGCCAGCAGTGAAGCCTTGACTAGCTTTGACAATGAGCAGTTCTTC
CDR3 protein: CASSEALTSFDNEQFF

V gene: TRBV6-1
D gene: NA
clone size: few
J gene: TRBJ1-1
CDR3 length: 15
CDR3 DNA: TGTGCCAGCCCCGGTATCCGGGACACGAACACTGAAGCTTTCTTT
CDR3 protein: CASPGIRDTNTEAFF

V gene: TRBV25-1
D gene: NA
clone size: few
J gene: TRBJ2-1
CDR3 length: 13
CDR3 DNA: TGTGCCAGCAGTGCCCTGACCTTCGATGAGCAGTTCTTC
CDR3 protein: CASSALTFDEQFF

V gene: TRBV5-1
D gene: NA
clone size: many
J gene: TRBJ2-1
CDR3 length: 13
CDR3 DNA: TGCGCCAGCAGCTTCCAGGGGCACAATGAGCAGTTCTTC
CDR3 protein: CASSFQGHNEQFF

V gene: TRBV24-1
D gene: NA
clone size: many
J gene: TRBJ1-5
CDR3 length: 14
CDR3 DNA: TGTGCCACCAGTGATTTGAGGGGGAATCAGCCCCAGCATTTT
CDR3 protein: CATSDLRGNQPQHF

V gene: TRBV7-9
D gene: NA
clone size: NA
J gene: TRBJ2-7
CDR3 length: 14
CDR3 DNA: TGTGCCAGCAGCCCGCGAATTACAACCTACGAGCAGTACTTC
CDR3 protein: CASSPRITTYEQYF

V gene: TRBV27
D gene: TRBD2
clone size: few
J gene: TRBJ2-2
CDR3 length: 18
CDR3 DNA: TGTGCCAGCACCCGTCACTTCCGGGGGGAATCGAACACCGGGGAGCTGTTTTTT
CDR3 protein: CASTRHFRGESNTGELFF

V gene: TRBV6-1
D gene: TRBD2
clone size: few
J gene: TRBJ2-1
CDR3 length: 15
CDR3 DNA: TGTGCCAGCAGACTCCGGACTAGCGGGAGGAATGAGCAGTTCTTC
CDR3 protein: CASRLRTSGRNEQFF

V gene: TRBV5-1
D gene: NA
clone size: few
J gene: TRBJ2-7
CDR3 length: 14
CDR3 DNA: TGCGCCAGCAGCTCTGGGGACCTTAGCGACGAGCAGTACTTC
CDR3 protein: CASSSGDLSDEQYF

V gene: TRBV7-8
D gene: NA
clone size: few
J gene: TRBJ2-1
CDR3 length: 15
CDR3 DNA: TGTGCCAGCAGCTTAATGACTCTTGAGCGTAATGAGCAGTTCTTC
CDR3 protein: CASSLMTLERNEQFF

V gene: TRBV14
D gene: TRBD2
clone size: few
J gene: TRBJ2-7
CDR3 length: 18
CDR3 DNA: TGTGCCAGCAGCCAAGATCCAGGGGCCCGGGAGGGTTCCTACGAGCAGTACTTC
CDR3 protein: CASSQDPGAREGSYEQYF

V gene: TRBV28
D gene: NA
clone size: few
J gene: TRBJ2-5
CDR3 length: 14
CDR3 DNA: TGTGCCAGCAGTTTTGAGGGGACCTACGGGGCCCAGTACTTC
CDR3 protein: CASSFEGTYGAQYF

V gene: TRBV27
D gene: TRBD2
clone size: NA
J gene: TRBJ2-5
CDR3 length: 17
CDR3 DNA: TGTGCCAGCAGCATCCTGGGGACTAGCGGGGGTCGTGAGACCCAGTACTTC
CDR3 protein: CASSILGTSGGRETQYF

V gene: TRBV20-1
D gene: NA
clone size: few
J gene: TRBJ2-3
CDR3 length: 15
CDR3 DNA: TGCAGTGCTAGAGATCTCTTAGGGCGCACAGATACGCAGTATTTT
CDR3 protein: CSARDLLGRTDTQYF

V gene: TRBV10-3
D gene: NA
clone size: many
J gene: TRBJ2-3
CDR3 length: 15
CDR3 DNA: TGTGCCATCAGTGCCGGGGACGGGAGCACAGATACGCAGTATTTT
CDR3 protein: CAISAGDGSTDTQYF

V gene: TRBV20-1
D gene: NA
clone size: NA
J gene: TRBJ2-5
CDR3 length: 12
CDR3 DNA: TGCAGTGCCCTGGAGGGGGGAGGGACCCAGTACTTC
CDR3 protein: CSALEGGGTQYF

V gene: TRBV6-1
D gene: TRBD1
clone size: few
J gene: TRBJ2-7
CDR3 length: 14
CDR3 DNA: TGTGCCAGCAGGGGACAGGGGGGCCCCTACGAGCAGTACTTC
CDR3 protein: CASRGQGGPYEQYF

V gene: TRBV5-1
D gene: TRBD2
clone size: NA
J gene: TRBJ2-2
CDR3 length: 16
CDR3 DNA: TGCGCCAGCAGCTCGGGACTAGGAGTGGACACCGGGGAGCTGTTTTTT
CDR3 protein: CASSSGLGVDTGELFF

V gene: TRBV10-3
D gene: TRBD2
clone size: few
J gene: TRBJ2-1
CDR3 length: 14
CDR3 DNA: TGTGCCATCACCTCTAGCGGGAGAGTAGATGAGCAGTTCTTC
CDR3 protein: CAITSSGRVDEQFF

V gene: TRBV12-3/TRBV12-4
D gene: NA
clone size: NA
J gene: TRBJ1-1
CDR3 length: 13
CDR3 DNA: TGTGCCAGCAGTAACCCAGGGAGCACTGAAGCTTTCTTT
CDR3 protein: CASSNPGSTEAFF

V gene: TRBV4-2
D gene: TRBD1
clone size: few
J gene: TRBJ1-5
CDR3 length: 16
CDR3 DNA: TGTGCCAGCAGCCAAGGCCAGGGGGCGGGAAATCAGCCCCAGCATTTT
CDR3 protein: CASSQGQGAGNQPQHF

V gene: TRBV20-1
D gene: TRBD2
clone size: NA
J gene: TRBJ2-3
CDR3 length: 15
CDR3 DNA: TGCAGTGCTGGGACTAGCGGGAGCCCCACAGATACGCAGTATTTT
CDR3 protein: CSAGTSGSPTDTQYF

V gene: TRBV5-1
D gene: NA
clone size: few
J gene: TRBJ2-7
CDR3 length: 15
CDR3 DNA: TGCGCCAGCAGCCCAACAGGTACCAGCTCCTACGAGCAGTACTTC
CDR3 protein: CASSPTGTSSYEQYF

V gene: TRBV7-6
D gene: TRBD2
clone size: few
J gene: TRBJ2-7
CDR3 length: 16
CDR3 DNA: TGTGCCAGCAGCTTAACAGCGGGAGGGCCTATGTACGAGCAGTACTTC
CDR3 protein: CASSLTAGGPMYEQYF

V gene: TRBV7-2
D gene: NA
clone size: few
J gene: TRBJ1-4
CDR3 length: 16
CDR3 DNA: TGTGCCAGCAGCCGTGCGTTGCTGACAGGCCCTGAAAAACTGTTTTTT
CDR3 protein: CASSRALLTGPEKLFF

V gene: TRBV18
D gene: NA
clone size: few
J gene: TRBJ1-4
CDR3 length: 11
CDR3 DNA: TGTGCCAGCTCACCGGATGAAAAACTGTTTTTT
CDR3 protein: CASSPDEKLFF

V gene: TRBV10-3
D gene: NA
clone size: NA
J gene: TRBJ1-4
CDR3 length: 13
CDR3 DNA: TGTGCCATCAGTGGGACAGTTAATGAAAAACTGTTTTTT
CDR3 protein: CAISGTVNEKLFF

V gene: TRBV2
D gene: NA
clone size: few
J gene: TRBJ2-3
CDR3 length: 13
CDR3 DNA: TGTGCCGGGGGGAAGGGCGGCACAGATACGCAGTATTTT
CDR3 protein: CAGGKGGTDTQYF

V gene: TRBV11-2
D gene: NA
clone size: NA
J gene: TRBJ2-3
CDR3 length: 15
CDR3 DNA: TGTGCCAGCAGCTTATTCGGCAGGAGCACAGATACGCAGTATTTT
CDR3 protein: CASSLFGRSTDTQYF

V gene: TRBV20-1
D gene: TRBD1
clone size: few
J gene: TRBJ1-6
CDR3 length: 14
CDR3 DNA: TGCAGTGCTAGTTTACAGGGGGATAATTCACCCCTCCACTTT
CDR3 protein: CSASLQGDNSPLHF

V gene: TRBV12-3/TRBV12-4
D gene: TRBD1
clone size: NA
J gene: TRBJ1-6
CDR3 length: 15
CDR3 DNA: TGTGCCAGCAGTGTGTCGACAGGGGGGCACTCACCCCTCCACTTT
CDR3 protein: CASSVSTGGHSPLHF